This TCR beta chain is drawn from a study of blood T cell repertoires in COVID-19. Study-level information: The study drew acute and convalescent COVID-19 samples from the United States, Italy and Spain.

Per the study methods: Amplification of reference gene primers provided the estimated nucleated cell counts. Measured with immunoSEQ multiplex PCR; TCRdb has only the in-frame clones, and not every one. That table gives V, J and clone size, and the DNA gave D and trimming. The sample holds roughly 290,000 clones; around 85% are singletons and the top ten take less than 2.5%. CDR3 length: 18 residues. Germline trimming cut 6 bases from V and 1 base from J; bases unmatched to any gene: 12. CDR1 and CDR2 from the germline V gene are LNHDA and SQIVND (reference sequence). The source is a woman in her 30s who had recovered from COVID-19. The sequenced sample consisted of peripheral blood. The chain links TRBV19 to TRBJ1-5; 10 nucleotides line up with TRBD1. The CDR3 DNA reads as TGTGCCAGTAGGCAAGGAAGGGGGACAGGGGAAAGCAATCAGCCCCAGCATTTT. Translating it yields CASRQGRGTGESNQPQHF.